The entry that follows covers one TCR beta chain sequence. Reverse transcription of about 0.5 to 1 ug RNA was carried out with random hexamers. With immunoSEQ multiplex PCR, TCR beta CDR3 was amplified across 54 Vbeta and 13 Jbeta. One entry per CDR3 protein, called by TCRdb with MiXCR from the immunoSEQ multiplex PCR reads. The sample lists about 160,000 distinct CDR3 sequences, 80% to 95% occurring once. These data originate in a study of CD8 T cells in Susac syndrome. Germline assignment: CDR1 MGHRA and CDR2 YSYEKL. This CDR3 contains 15 residues. Trimming at V came to 4 bases and at J to 1 base, leaving 3 bases not matched to a gene.

This TCR came from a human donor in good health. Sequenced input: CD4+ T cells from PBMCs. J is TRBJ2-1 and V is TRBV4-1, with 8 bases that match TRBD1. The CDR3 reads CASSPDRASYNEQFF. The CDR3 bases are TGCGCCAGCAGCCCGGACAGGGCTTCCTACAATGAGCAGTTCTTC.